This T cell receptor (beta chain) was retrieved from a study of OX40 agonist ivuxolimab in advanced cancers. Here immunoSEQ multiplex PCR was the method, and the copy in TCRdb shows in-frame clones only, minus some. There are 100,000 or so clones in the sample; 80% to 95% occur only once, and about 3.4% lies in the top ten. V was pared by 0 bases and J by 8 bases, with 11 bases of the junction left unmatched. Germline values: CDR1 SGHRS, CDR2 YFSETQ. CDR3 length: 16 amino acids. Study conclusions and caveats: Some patients without response likewise showed low normalized clonal expansion. At doses 0.1 to 3.0 mg/kg, CD4+ and CD8+ clones expanded.

A word on this clone: Its antigen remains unknown.

The sample in question was CD4+ or CD8+ T cells sorted from blood, obtained in a trial of the OX40 agonist ivuxolimab. The source of this sequence is an adult with an advanced solid tumor such as melanoma, head and neck, liver or kidney cancer. The chain uses TRBV5-1 and TRBJ1-2; 9 nucleotides line up with TRBD1. CDR3 sequence: CASSLGGTGSGDGYTF. As DNA, the CDR3 is TGCGCCAGCAGCTTGGGCGGGACAGGGTCGGGTGACGGCTACACCTTC.